The source of this T cell receptor beta chain is a study of control samples from healthy donors and cancer patients. Measured with immunoSEQ multiplex PCR; TCRdb has only the in-frame clones, and not every one. The sample contains 150,000 or so clones, 80% to 95% of which appear only once. This clone was detected once. V trimming: 3 bases; J trimming: 5 bases; junction bases outside the gene matches: 9. Germline V gene data show CDR1 as SGHNT and CDR2 as YYREEE (reference sequence). This CDR3 region has 17 residues. The receptor was derived from a man aged 18-30 years in good health. The genes are TRBV5-4 and TRBJ2-3; 13 bases match TRBD2. The sequenced material came from blood. CDR3 DNA: TGTGCCAGCAGCTCCGTCGGGACTAGCGGGACCGAAGATACGCAGTATTTT. Encoded protein: CASSSVGTSGTEDTQYF.